The present entry profiles one T cell receptor beta chain with its context. CDR3 length: 16 amino acids. The V and J ends lost 5 bases and 1 base, in that order; junction bases with no gene match: 4. The germline gives CDR1 SGHTA, CDR2 FQGNSA. The sample comes from a study of control samples from healthy donors and cancer patients. The data were produced by immunoSEQ multiplex PCR, yet TCRdb's version contains in-frame clones alone and is incomplete. The sample contains roughly 180,000 clones, around 95% of which appear only once. The clonotype was recovered from a woman aged 55-75 years in good health. Sequencing input: blood. The chain couples TRBV7-2 to TRBJ2-2; 10 positions agree with TRBD2. CDR3 bases: TGTGCCAGCAGCCTCAGGACTAGCGGGAACACCGGGGAGCTGTTTTTT. Its translation: CASSLRTSGNTGELFF.